This TCR beta chain was captured by sequencing in a study of radiotherapy plus CTLA-4 blockade in lung cancer. Study in general: Overall, 18% of patients showed an objective response, while 31% attained disease control. Regarding the study as a whole: Subsequent to radiotherapy plus ipilimumab, tumor-derived TCR clones underwent expansion in blood. Early blood T cell clone dynamics reportedly forecast response best, with interferon-beta.

Receiving focal radiation plus CTLA-4 blockade with ipilimumab were patients who had chemo-refractory metastatic non-small-cell lung cancer. A remark on this clone: What it recognizes is unknown.

Profiled with immunoSEQ multiplex PCR; TCRdb holds only in-frame clones, not every one. The sample includes 2,000 to 3,000 clones, roughly four fifths of them seen just once. From germline, CDR1 is MNHEY and CDR2 SVGAGI. V lost 5 bases and J lost 3, with 8 bases in between. The CDR3 length is 12 residues. This sample comprised tumor tissue, obtained from a patient treated with radiotherapy plus ipilimumab. The receptor was isolated from a human donor with non-small cell lung cancer that progressed on radiotherapy plus ipilimumab. This chain joins TRBV6-5 and TRBJ2-7; D possibly corresponds to TRBD1 (6 bases). The DNA for the CDR3 is TGTGCCAGCAGTCCGACAGGCTACGAGCAGTACTTC. Translated, it gives CASSPTGYEQYF.